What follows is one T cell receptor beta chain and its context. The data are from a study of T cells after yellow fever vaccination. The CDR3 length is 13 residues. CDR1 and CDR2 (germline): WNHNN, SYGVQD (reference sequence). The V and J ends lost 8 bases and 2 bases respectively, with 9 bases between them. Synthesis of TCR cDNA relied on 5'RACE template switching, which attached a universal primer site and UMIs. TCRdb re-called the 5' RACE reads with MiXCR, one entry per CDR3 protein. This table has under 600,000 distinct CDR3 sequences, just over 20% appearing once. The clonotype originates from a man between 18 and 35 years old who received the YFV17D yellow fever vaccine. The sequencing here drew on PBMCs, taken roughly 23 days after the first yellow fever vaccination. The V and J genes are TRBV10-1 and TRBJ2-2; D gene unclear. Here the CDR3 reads CASEDPNTGELFF. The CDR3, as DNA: TGCGCCAGCGAGGACCCAAACACCGGGGAGCTGTTTTTT.